This T cell receptor (beta chain) was found in a study of response to subunit inactivated influenza vaccine. Study results and caveats: New T cells are recruited in small numbers by each seasonal influenza vaccination, according to the authors' suggestion.

In TCRdb, the RT-PCR reads were re-called with MiXCR into one record per CDR3 protein. The data show 450,000 to 600,000 distinct CDR3 sequences, less than 10% seen once. This CDR3 comprises 14 residues. The V gene lost 5 bases and the J gene lost 1 base, with 11 bases spanning the gap. Germline CDR1 SGHAT, CDR2 FQNNGV. The table lists this clonotype with many counts. Its specificity is unknown. The sample here was PBMCs from blood, taken roughly 24 months after vaccination. The chain couples TRBV11-2 to TRBJ1-1, with a possible D match to TRBD1 (6 bases). This clonotype was sampled from a man aged 45 to 70 who received an inactivated influenza vaccine. CDR3 residues: CASSEWTENTEAFF. The CDR3 DNA reads TGTGCCAGCAGCGAGTGGACAGAGAACACTGAAGCTTTCTTT.